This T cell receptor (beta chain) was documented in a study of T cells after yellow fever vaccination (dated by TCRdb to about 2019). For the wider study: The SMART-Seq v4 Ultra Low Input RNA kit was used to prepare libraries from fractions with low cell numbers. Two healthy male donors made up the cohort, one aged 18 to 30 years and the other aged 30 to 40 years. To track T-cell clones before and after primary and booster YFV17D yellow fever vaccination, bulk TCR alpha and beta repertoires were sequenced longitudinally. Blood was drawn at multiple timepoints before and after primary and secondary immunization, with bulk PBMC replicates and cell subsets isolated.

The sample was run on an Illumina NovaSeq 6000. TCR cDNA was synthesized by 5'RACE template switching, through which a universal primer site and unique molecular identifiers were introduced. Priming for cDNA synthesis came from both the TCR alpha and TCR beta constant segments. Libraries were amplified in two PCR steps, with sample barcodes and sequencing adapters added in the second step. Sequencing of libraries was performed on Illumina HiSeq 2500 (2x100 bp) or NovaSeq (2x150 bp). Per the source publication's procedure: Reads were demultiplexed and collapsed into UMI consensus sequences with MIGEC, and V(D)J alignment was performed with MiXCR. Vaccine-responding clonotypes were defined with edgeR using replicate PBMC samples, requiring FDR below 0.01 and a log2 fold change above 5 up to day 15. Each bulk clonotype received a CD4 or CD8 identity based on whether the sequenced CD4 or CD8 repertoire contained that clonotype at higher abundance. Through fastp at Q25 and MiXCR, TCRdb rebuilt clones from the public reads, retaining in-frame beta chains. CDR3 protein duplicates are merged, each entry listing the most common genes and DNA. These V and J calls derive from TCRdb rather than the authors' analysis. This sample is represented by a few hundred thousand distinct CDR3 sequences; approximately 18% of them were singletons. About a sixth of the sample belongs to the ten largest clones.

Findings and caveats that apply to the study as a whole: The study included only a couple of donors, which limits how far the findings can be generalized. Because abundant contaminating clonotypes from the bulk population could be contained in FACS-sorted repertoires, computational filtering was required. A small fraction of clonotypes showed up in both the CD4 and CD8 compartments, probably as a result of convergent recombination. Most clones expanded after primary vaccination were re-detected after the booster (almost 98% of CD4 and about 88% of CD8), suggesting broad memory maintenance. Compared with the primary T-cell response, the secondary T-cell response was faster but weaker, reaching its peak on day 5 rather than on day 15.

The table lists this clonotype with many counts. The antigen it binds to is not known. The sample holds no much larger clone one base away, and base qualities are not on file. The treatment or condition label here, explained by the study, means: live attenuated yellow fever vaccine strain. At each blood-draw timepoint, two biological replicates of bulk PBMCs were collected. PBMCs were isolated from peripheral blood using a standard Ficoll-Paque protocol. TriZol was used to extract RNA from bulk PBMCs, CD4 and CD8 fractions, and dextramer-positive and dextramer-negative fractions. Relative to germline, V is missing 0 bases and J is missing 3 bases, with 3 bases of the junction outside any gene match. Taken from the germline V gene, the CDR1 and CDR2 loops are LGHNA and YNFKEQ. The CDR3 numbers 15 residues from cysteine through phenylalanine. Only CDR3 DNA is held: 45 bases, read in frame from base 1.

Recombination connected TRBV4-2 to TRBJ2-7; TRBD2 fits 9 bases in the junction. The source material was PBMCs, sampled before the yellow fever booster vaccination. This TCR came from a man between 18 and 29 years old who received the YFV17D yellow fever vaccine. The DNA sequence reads TGTGCCAGCAGCCAAGATGGGACTAGCCTCTACGAGCAGTACTTC. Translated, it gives CASSQDGTSLYEQYF.